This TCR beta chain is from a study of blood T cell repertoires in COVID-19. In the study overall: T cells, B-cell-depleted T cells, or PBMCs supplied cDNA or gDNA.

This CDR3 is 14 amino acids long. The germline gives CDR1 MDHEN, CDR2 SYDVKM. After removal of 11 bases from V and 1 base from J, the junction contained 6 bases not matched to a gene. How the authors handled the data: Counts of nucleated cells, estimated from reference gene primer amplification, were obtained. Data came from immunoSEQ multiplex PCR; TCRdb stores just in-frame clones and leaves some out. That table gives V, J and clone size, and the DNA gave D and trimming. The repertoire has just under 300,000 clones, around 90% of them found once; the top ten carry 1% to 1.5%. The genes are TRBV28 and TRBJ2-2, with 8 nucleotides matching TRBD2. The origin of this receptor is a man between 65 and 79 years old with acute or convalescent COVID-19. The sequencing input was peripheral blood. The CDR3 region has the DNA TGTGCCCTCGGGGGGGCGCGGAACACCGGGGAGCTGTTTTTT. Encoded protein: CALGGARNTGELFF. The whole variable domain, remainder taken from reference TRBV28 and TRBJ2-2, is DVKVTQSSRYLVKRTGEKVFLECVQDMDHENMFWYRQDPGLGLRLIYFSYDVKMKEKGDIPEGYSVSREKKERFSLILESASTNQTSMYLCALGGARNTGELFFGEGSRLTVL.